The clone carrying this T cell receptor (beta chain) has more than one count but fewer than ten. This sample was included in a study of memory CD4+ T cells and cytomegalovirus serostatus. Data came from immunoSEQ multiplex PCR; TCRdb stores just in-frame clones and leaves some out. The data show some 57,000 clones, under 80% seen once. Single viable CD3+CD4+CD8-CD45RO+ cells were sorted as the memory CD4+ T cells. The CDR3 spans 14 residues. V lost 4 bases and J 8 bases, leaving 14 bases between the germline ends. CDR1 and CDR2 from the germline V gene are SGHTA and FQGTGA. The sequence came from an adult in good health and CMV-seronegative. Specimen: memory CD4+ T cells from blood. The rearrangement links TRBV7-3 to TRBJ2-2; tentatively, D is TRBD2 (6 bases). CDR3 sequence reads: CASSYSGLGGELFF. The CDR3 nucleotides read TGTGCCAGCAGCTATAGCGGTTTGGGAGGGGAGCTGTTTTTT.